This T cell receptor beta chain was sequenced for a study of shared clonotypes between healthy human individuals. Study-wide background: The study used three CD4 naive, three CD4 memory, two CD8 naive and one CD8 memory plate per donor. Study findings and constraints: Shared clonotypes: approximately 4.5% naive CD4, 3% to 3.5% naive CD8, 2.3% memory CD4, approximately 0.41% memory CD8.

Concerning this clone itself: Antigen unknown.

Researchers ran the assay at a deep level. Method: immunoSEQ multiplex PCR; TCRdb's copy keeps in-frame clones and lacks some. This sample has about 2,500,000 clones, with approximately 92% found just once. V was clipped by 6 bases and J by 6 bases, with 12 bases between them. Germline CDR1 MNHEY, CDR2 SMNVEV (reference sequence). This CDR3 comprises 14 residues. Material for sequencing was naive CD4+ T cells sorted from blood. Subset in this sample: CD45RA+ positively selected. The TCR sequence derives from a man between 18 and 35 years old in good health. V and J are TRBV27 and TRBJ1-6; D remains ambiguous. CDR3 coding DNA: TGTGCCAGCAGATCTCGGGCCATTAATTCACCCCTCCACTTT. It encodes CASRSRAINSPLHF.